Listed below are T cell receptor beta chains from one sample, sequenced in a study of TIL therapy for anti-PD-1-resistant metastatic lung cancer. Repertoires were generated with immunoSEQ multiplex PCR, while TCRdb's copy carries only in-frame clones and drops some. The data show some 18,000 clones, with about 83% seen just once and 2% to 2.5% held by the top ten. Sequencing used blood, obtained at baseline. The receptor set was obtained from a person between 25 and 79 years old with non-small cell lung cancer. Each CDR3 is given with its conserved first and last residue. A D gene is named only where the DNA matches it firmly. The size of a clone is reported for some rows only, either as once, few or many, or as a class for expanded clones.

TRBJ1-2,TRBD1,-,TRBV6-5,CASSKQGGGSGYTF,TGTGCCAGCAGCAAACAGGGGGGCGGCTCTGGCTACACCTTC
TRBJ2-3,-,-,TRBV9,CASSVGPGVSTDTQYF,TGTGCCAGCAGCGTAGGTCCGGGGGTGAGCACAGATACGCAGTATTTT
TRBJ1-1,-,few,TRBV19,CASSARQERGGTEAFF,TGTGCCAGTAGTGCTCGACAGGAACGAGGGGGGACTGAAGCTTTCTTT
TRBJ2-7,-,-,TRBV28,CASSPYLTKYEQYF,TGTGCCAGCAGTCCCTACCTAACTAAATACGAGCAGTACTTC
TRBJ2-3,TRBD2,-,TRBV5-1,CASSLGIAGGTTDTQYF,TGCGCCAGCAGCTTGGGTATAGCGGGGGGGACCACAGATACGCAGTATTTT
TRBJ1-5,TRBD1,-,TRBV7-2,CASSLGTGGKPQHF,TGTGCCAGCAGCTTGGGGACAGGGGGGAAGCCCCAGCATTTT
TRBJ1-5,-,-,TRBV6-5,CASSYGVTQPQHF,TGTGCCAGCAGTTACGGGGTGACTCAGCCCCAGCATTTT
TRBJ2-7,TRBD1,-,TRBV19,CASSMGGTGVNEQYF,TGTGCCAGTAGTATGGGAGGGACAGGGGTTAACGAGCAGTACTTC
TRBJ2-7,-,-,TRBV23-1,CASSQFLGQPGYEQYF,TGCGCCAGCAGTCAATTTCTCGGGCAGCCAGGGTACGAGCAGTACTTC
TRBJ2-1,-,-,TRBV9,CASSVGGPLSEQFF,TGTGCCAGCAGCGTCGGGGGGCCCCTCAGTGAGCAGTTCTTC
TRBJ1-5,-,few,TRBV4-3,CASSQGPRQPQHF,TGCGCCAGCAGCCAAGGACCTCGTCAGCCCCAGCATTTT
TRBJ2-2,TRBD2,-,TRBV7-2,CASSYWTSGRTGELFF,TGTGCCAGCAGCTATTGGACTAGCGGGAGGACCGGGGAGCTGTTTTTT
TRBJ1-1,TRBD1,-,TRBV18,CASSPVGQGDRSRVTEAFF,TGTGCCAGCTCACCAGTTGGACAGGGGGATCGGTCGAGGGTCACTGAAGCTTTCTTT
TRBJ2-1,TRBD2,-,TRBV7-2,CASSPTSGRRSYNEQFF,TGTGCCAGCAGCCCCACTAGCGGGAGAAGGTCCTACAATGAGCAGTTCTTC
TRBJ1-3,-,once,TRBV7-6,CASSQGGSGNTIYF,TGTGCCAGCAGTCAAGGGGGTTCCGGAAACACCATATATTTT
TRBJ2-1,TRBD1,-,TRBV7-9,CASSSPGQGAKQFF,TGTGCCAGCAGCTCTCCGGGACAGGGCGCTAAGCAGTTCTTC
TRBJ2-7,TRBD2,-,TRBV5-5,CASSLAGGPSYEQYF,TGTGCCAGCAGTCTAGCGGGGGGGCCGTCGTACGAGCAGTACTTC
TRBJ2-1,-,-,TRBV6-4,CASSDVRGASYNEQFF,TGTGCCAGCAGTGACGTACGGGGAGCCTCCTACAATGAGCAGTTCTTC
TRBJ1-1,-,-,TRBV28,CASRGQGLGNTEAFF,TGTGCCAGCAGAGGTCAGGGCCTGGGAAACACTGAAGCTTTCTTT
TRBJ1-5,-,-,TRBV19,CASSQGGGQPQHF,TGTGCCAGTAGTCAGGGAGGCGGTCAGCCCCAGCATTTT
TRBJ2-7,-,-,TRBV5-5,CASSLGLGGTAYEQYF,TGTGCCAGCAGCTTGGGGCTCGGGGGCACTGCCTACGAGCAGTACTTC
TRBJ1-2,-,-,TRBV9,CASQGATNYGYTF,TGTGCCAGCCAAGGGGCAACCAACTATGGCTACACCTTC
TRBJ1-5,TRBD1,-,TRBV7-2,CASSFGQGSNQPQHF,TGTGCCAGCAGCTTCGGACAGGGAAGCAATCAGCCCCAGCATTTT
TRBJ1-1,-,-,TRBV2,CASRAGLNTEAFF,TGTGCCAGCAGGGCTGGGTTGAACACTGAAGCTTTCTTT
TRBJ2-1,-,once,TRBV6-5,CASSRGVTSYNEQFF,TGTGCCAGCAGCCGCGGAGTTACCTCCTACAATGAGCAGTTCTTC
TRBJ1-1,-,-,TRBV28,CATRSLTEAFF,TGTGCCACGAGGTCGCTCACTGAAGCTTTCTTT
TRBJ1-2,TRBD1,-,TRBV7-2,CASRGTATNYGYTF,TGTGCCAGCAGGGGGACAGCTACTAACTATGGCTACACCTTC
TRBJ2-5,-,-,TRBV15,CATSRDTAAGEETQYF,TGTGCCACCAGCAGAGACACAGCGGCAGGGGAAGAGACCCAGTACTTC
TRBJ1-1,-,-,TRBV2,CASSSGLNTEAFF,TGTGCCAGCAGTTCGGGGTTGAACACTGAAGCTTTCTTT
TRBJ2-1,TRBD2,once,TRBV5-4,CASSLTSGRDEQFF,TGTGCCAGCAGCTTGACTAGCGGGAGGGATGAGCAGTTCTTC
TRBJ2-1,-,-,TRBV7-6,CASSLPGVEQFF,TGTGCCAGCAGCTTACCGGGAGTGGAGCAGTTCTTC
TRBJ1-2,-,few,TRBV27,CASSLTLPGYGYTF,TGTGCCAGCAGTTTGACGCTCCCGGGATATGGCTACACCTTC
TRBJ2-3,TRBD2,-,TRBV7-2,CASSKEGEWRGMTDTQYF,TGTGCCAGCAGTAAAGAAGGGGAATGGCGGGGGATGACAGATACGCAGTATTTT
TRBJ2-1,TRBD1,-,TRBV7-3,CASSKRQGQTISEQFF,TGTGCCAGCAGCAAAAGACAGGGGCAAACAATCAGTGAGCAGTTCTTC
TRBJ2-3,TRBD2,-,TRBV7-9,CASSLGLAGDLSRTDTQYF,TGTGCCAGCAGCTTAGGACTAGCGGGAGATCTATCAAGGACAGATACGCAGTATTTT
TRBJ1-1,-,-,TRBV7-3,CASSYNRDTEAFF,TGTGCCAGCAGTTATAACAGGGACACTGAAGCTTTCTTT
TRBJ2-1,-,-,TRBV28,CASSFRSLAPVRNEQFF,TGTGCCAGCAGTTTTCGTTCCCTAGCGCCGGTGCGCAATGAGCAGTTCTTC
TRBJ2-7,-,-,TRBV18,CASSRGGQGEQYF,TGTGCCAGCTCCCGAGGAGGGCAGGGCGAGCAGTACTTC
TRBJ1-1,-,-,TRBV28,CASSLPQGWTEAFF,TGTGCCAGCAGTTTACCGCAGGGTTGGACTGAAGCTTTCTTT
TRBJ1-6,-,-,TRBV6-1,CASSGDNSPLHF,TGTGCCAGCAGCGGGGACAATTCACCCCTCCACTTT
TRBJ2-1,-,-,TRBV15,CATSRAGSTRSYNEQFF,TGTGCCACCAGCAGAGCGGGGTCGACCCGCTCCTACAATGAGCAGTTCTTC
TRBJ2-1,-,once,TRBV18,CASSPPGTSTYNEQFF,TGTGCCAGCTCACCACCGGGCACGTCGACCTACAATGAGCAGTTCTTC
TRBJ2-7,-,few,TRBV16,CASRLSEGEQYF,TGTGCCAGCAGACTTAGCGAAGGCGAGCAGTACTTC
TRBJ2-7,TRBD1,-,TRBV6-4,CASSSPPDRVHEQYF,TGTGCCAGCAGTTCCCCACCGGACAGGGTCCACGAGCAGTACTTC
TRBJ1-5,-,-,TRBV12-5,CASGPRLSNQPQHF,TGTGCTAGTGGTCCACGTCTTAGCAATCAGCCCCAGCATTTT
TRBJ2-7,-,once,TRBV7-7,CASSIERGRDESEQYF,TGTGCTAGCAGCATAGAGAGAGGCAGGGACGAGAGCGAGCAGTACTTC
TRBJ1-3,-,-,TRBV5-1,CASSFSPGGPGNTIYF,TGCGCCAGCAGCTTCTCCCCGGGCGGGCCCGGAAACACCATATATTTT
TRBJ1-3,TRBD1,-,TRBV28,CASSSGGASSGNTIYF,TGTGCCAGCAGTTCAGGGGGCGCCAGCTCTGGAAACACCATATATTTT
TRBJ1-1,-,-,TRBV9,CASSRGVGEGNTEAFF,TGTGCCAGCAGCAGAGGGGTCGGGGAGGGGAACACTGAAGCTTTCTTT
TRBJ2-7,-,-,TRBV14,CASSGAYEQYF,TGTGCCAGCAGCGGAGCCTACGAGCAGTACTTC
TRBJ2-1,TRBD2,-,TRBV5-4,CASSLTSGRAQQFF,TGTGCCAGCAGCTTAACTAGCGGGAGGGCCCAGCAGTTCTTC
TRBJ2-7,-,-,TRBV2,CASSYLRGVDEQYF,TGTGCCAGCAGTTACCTGAGGGGGGTTGACGAGCAGTACTTC
TRBJ1-2,-,-,TRBV20-1,CSARGDYGYTF,TGCAGTGCTAGGGGGGACTATGGCTACACCTTC
TRBJ2-3,TRBD2,-,TRBV2,CASRELAGVGTDTQYF,TGTGCCAGCAGGGAACTAGCGGGAGTAGGCACAGATACGCAGTATTTT
TRBJ1-2,-,few,TRBV6-5,CASSYDRFTGYTF,TGTGCCAGCAGTTATGACAGGTTCACCGGCTACACCTTC
TRBJ2-5,-,-,TRBV7-8,CASNRVGNQETQYF,TGTGCCAGCAACAGGGTAGGAAACCAAGAGACCCAGTACTTC
TRBJ2-3,-,-,TRBV11-3,CASSPGLSTDTQYF,TGTGCCAGCAGCCCGGGACTTAGCACAGATACGCAGTATTTT